This record covers a single T cell receptor beta chain. What it recognizes is unknown. The source of the sample is a study of shared clonotypes between healthy human individuals. The method was immunoSEQ multiplex PCR; TCRdb's version includes in-frame clones alone and lacks a portion of them. The sample holds a few hundred thousand clones, over 50% seen once. Study-wide results and limits: Tissues were not sampled, only blood, and their repertoires likely differ.

The sequence came from a man aged 30-40 years in good health. Sequenced input: memory CD4+ T cells sorted from blood. The subset: CD45RA-negative fraction.

CDR3 in amino acids: CASRVQAGSGNTIYF. CDR3 DNA sequence: TGCGCCAGCAGAGTTCAGGCGGGATCTGGAAACACCATATATTTT. This chain uses TRBV4-3 with TRBJ1-3; D uncertain. Germline lookup yields CDR1 LGHNA and CDR2 YSLEER. This CDR3 contains 15 residues. V lost 6 bases to trimming and J lost 1 base, with 13 bases between them.